Listed below are T cell receptor beta chains from one sample, sequenced in a study of PD-1 blockade in classical Hodgkin lymphoma. Data came from immunoSEQ multiplex PCR; TCRdb stores just in-frame clones and leaves some out. This table holds around 31,000 clones, less than 90% found once. The sample in question was CD4+ T cells from blood, obtained at baseline. The receptors were gathered from a human donor with classical Hodgkin lymphoma. CDR3s include the opening cysteine and the closing phenylalanine or tryptophan. D genes are given only for firm matches. A clone size is listed for some rows: how often the clone was seen (once, few, many), or a class if it is expanded.

j_gene,d_gene,abundance,v_gene,CDR3nt,CDR3aa
TRBJ2-5,TRBD2,-,TRBV30,TGTGCCTGGAGCCTGGGATTAGCGGGAGGGGAGACCCAGTACTTC,CAWSLGLAGGETQYF
TRBJ2-1,-,few,TRBV12-5,TGTGCTAGTGGCGGATCCCTCCAGCGGAGATACAATGAGCAGTTCTTC,CASGGSLQRRYNEQFF
TRBJ2-7,-,-,TRBV6-1,TGTGCCAGCAGTGAACAGGGTACCTACGAGCAGTACTTC,CASSEQGTYEQYF
TRBJ1-2,-,once,TRBV29-1,TGCAGCTTCTCGGACCTTCAGGATGGCTACACCTTC,CSFSDLQDGYTF
TRBJ2-7,-,few,TRBV9,TGTGCCAGCAGCGTAGTTCCTAGCTCCTACGAGCAGTACTTC,CASSVVPSSYEQYF
TRBJ1-1,-,-,TRBV7-2,TGTGCCAGCAGCGCGCCAGGGATTAACACTGAAGCTTTCTTT,CASSAPGINTEAFF
TRBJ1-2,TRBD1,-,TRBV9,TGTGCCAGCAGCGTAGGAATGGAGGCAGGGGGGCGTGATGGCTACACCTTC,CASSVGMEAGGRDGYTF
TRBJ1-2,TRBD1,-,TRBV5-5,TGTGCCAGCAGCACGAGTCTTCGGGACAGCCGACAGCGAAGCTATGGCTACACCTTC,CASSTSLRDSRQRSYGYTF
TRBJ1-2,-,-,TRBV7-2,TGTGCCAGCAGCTTAGCCAGGTCTAACTATGGCTACACCTTC,CASSLARSNYGYTF
TRBJ1-2,TRBD1,-,TRBV7-9,TGTGCCAGCAGCTCGGTGGACAGGGGGAACTATGGCTACACCTTC,CASSSVDRGNYGYTF
TRBJ1-2,-,-,TRBV4-3,TGCGCCAGCAGCCGCTCGGCCGGGAACAGCTATGGCTACACCTTC,CASSRSAGNSYGYTF
TRBJ1-4,TRBD1,-,TRBV6-6,TGTGCCAGCAGCCAGGACAGGGGGCGAGCTAATGAAAAACTGTTTTTT,CASSQDRGRANEKLFF
TRBJ1-2,-,-,TRBV20-1,TGCAGTGCTAGGGGGGATGGCTACACCTTC,CSARGDGYTF
TRBJ2-7,-,-,TRBV9,TGTGCCAGCAGCGTAGCGGGCGGGACCTACGAGCAGTACTTC,CASSVAGGTYEQYF
TRBJ2-3,-,-,TRBV5-4,TGTGCCAGCAGCCCCCCGGGACTTCCACACACAGATACGCAGTATTTT,CASSPPGLPHTDTQYF
TRBJ1-1,-,-,TRBV6-5,TGTGCCAGCAGTTGCAGGGGCTGTTGGGTGTCTTTCTTT,CASSCRGCWVSFF
TRBJ2-5,-,-,TRBV11-3,TGTGCCAGCAGCTTATCCGCTCAAGAGACCCAGTACTTC,CASSLSAQETQYF
TRBJ1-2,TRBD1,-,TRBV6-5,TGTGCCAGCACTAACAGGGGTGGCTACACCTTC,CASTNRGGYTF
TRBJ2-3,-,-,TRBV5-1,TGCGCCAGCAGCTTGCTAGCAGGCCCTAGCACAGATACGCAGTATTTT,CASSLLAGPSTDTQYF
TRBJ1-2,-,-,TRBV28,TGTGCCAGCAGTTCTCGAGAATATGGCTACACCTTC,CASSSREYGYTF
TRBJ2-3,TRBD2,-,TRBV9,TGTGCCAGCAGCATTGCTAGCGGGCGCACAGATACGCAGTATTTT,CASSIASGRTDTQYF
TRBJ1-2,-,few,TRBV6-5,TGTGCCAGCAGTTACTCGACCGCAACCTATAACTATGGCTACACCTTC,CASSYSTATYNYGYTF
TRBJ2-1,TRBD2,-,TRBV28,TGTGCCAGCAGTCCCCCCTGGAAGCGGGAGATCGATGAGCAGTTCTTC,CASSPPWKREIDEQFF
TRBJ1-1,TRBD1,-,TRBV6-6,TGTGCCAGCAGGGGCCGGACAGGGAACACTGAAGCTTTCTTT,CASRGRTGNTEAFF
TRBJ1-2,TRBD1,-,TRBV30,TGTGCCTCCGACAGGGTTCCCTATGGCTACACCTTC,CASDRVPYGYTF
TRBJ1-4,-,-,TRBV7-9,TGTGCCAGCAGCCCCGGTTCGTTGACCCGAAATGAAAAACTGTTTTTT,CASSPGSLTRNEKLFF
TRBJ1-5,-,-,TRBV2,TGTGCCACCAACCGGGGGGGAGGCAATCAGCCCCAGCATTTT,CATNRGGGNQPQHF
TRBJ2-2,-,-,TRBV27,TGTGCCAGCCGACTGGGGAAGGACACCGGGGAGCTGTTTTTT,CASRLGKDTGELFF
TRBJ2-3,TRBD1,-,TRBV11-2,TGTGCCAGCAGCACGAACAGGGGTAGCACAGATACGCAGTATTTT,CASSTNRGSTDTQYF
TRBJ1-2,-,-,TRBV28,TGTGCCAGCAGTCGACCGGGCCGGGGCTATGGCTACACCTTC,CASSRPGRGYGYTF
TRBJ2-2,-,once,TRBV11-2,TGTGCCAGCAGCTTACCCAGACTAACCGGGGAGCTGTTTTTT,CASSLPRLTGELFF
TRBJ2-7,-,-,TRBV7-2,TGTGCCAGCAGCTACCGTTACGGGGAGCAGTACTTC,CASSYRYGEQYF
TRBJ2-1,TRBD1,-,TRBV4-1,TGCGCCAGCAGCCCGACAGGGAGCTCCTACAATGAGCAGTTCTTC,CASSPTGSSYNEQFF